The next 20 T cell receptor beta chains were all read from a single sample in a study of T-cell reconstitution after alpha-beta-depleted transplantation in children. Preparation of the TCRbeta library used unique molecular identifiers. TCRdb itself ran the PCR reads through MiXCR, one entry per CDR3 protein. The table lists about 260,000 distinct CDR3 sequences, roughly 12% of them singletons, with about a quarter in the top ten. Sequencing used peripheral blood, obtained 180 days after TCRalphabeta/CD19-depleted stem cell transplant. Every receptor here comes from a male patient between 2 and 10 years old who had a stem cell transplant for chronic granulomatous disease, so the T cells may come from the graft donor.

Many counts were recorded for this clonotype. The V and J genes are TRBV5-5 and TRBJ2-2, with TRBD2 identical over 10 bases. CDR1 is SGHKS, CDR2 YYEKEE, per germline (reference sequence). V lost 0 bases, J lost 3 bases, and 5 bases stayed unmatched. CDR3 length equals 17 residues. This chain's CDR3 is CASSLVRLAGDTGELFF. The CDR3 bases are TGTGCCAGCAGCTTGGTGAGGCTAGCGGGAGACACCGGGGAGCTGTTTTTT.

There are many counts of this clonotype. The gene calls are TRBV4-3 and TRBJ2-1, with 13 bases identical to TRBD2. The V gene's germline CDR1 is LGHNA and CDR2 YSLEER. V was pared by 1 base and J by 8 bases, with 2 bases of the junction left unmatched. This CDR3 comprises 15 residues. The CDR3: CASSQGTSGSYEQFF. The CDR3 DNA follows: TGCGCCAGCAGCCAAGGGACTAGCGGGAGCTATGAGCAGTTCTTC.

As to this clonotype: A read error may be the cause here, since a much bigger clone is one base away. The V call is TRBV5-1, the J call TRBJ2-2; D gene uncertain. This CDR3 spans 15 amino acids. Germline CDR1 SGHRS, CDR2 YFSETQ. Trimming stripped 4 bases from V and 7 bases from J, with 17 bases between. This chain's CDR3 is CASSPNPVSGGELFF. CDR3 nucleotides: TGCGCCAGCAGCCCAAACCCCGTGTCGGGCGGGGAGCTGTTTTTT.

This clonotype showed up many times. The CDR3 loop is CASSSGAGADATEAFF. DNA of the CDR3: TGTGCCAGCAGCTCGGGTGCTGGGGCGGACGCCACTGAAGCTTTCTTT. The gene calls are TRBV7-9 and TRBJ1-1, with a tentative D call TRBD1 (5 bases). The CDR3 runs 16 residues. CDR1 and CDR2 (germline): SEHNR, FQNEAQ (reference sequence). Trimming cost V 4 bases and J 4 bases, with 19 bases left between them. Supplemented by reference TRBV7-9 and TRBJ1-1, the full variable domain reads DTGVSQNPRHKITKRGQNVTFRCDPISEHNRLYWYRQTLGQGPEFLTYFQNEAQLEKSRLLSDRFSAERPKGSFSTLEIQRTEQGDSAMYLCASSSGAGADATEAFFGQGTRLTVV.

This clonotype was detected ten times or more. CDR3 sequence reads: CASSSDGGFGETQYF. The CDR3 DNA reads as TGTGCCAGCAGCTCCGATGGGGGGTTCGGGGAGACCCAGTACTTC. V gene TRBV7-6 combines with J gene TRBJ2-5, with D perhaps matching TRBD2 (6 bases). Germline CDR1 is SGHVS and CDR2 is FNYEAQ. The CDR3 length is 15 residues. V lost 4 bases to trimming and J lost 5 bases, with 17 bases between them.

V usage is TRBV27 and J usage is TRBJ1-6, with D tentatively TRBD1 (6 bases). V lost 3 bases, J lost 7 bases, and 13 bases lay in between. The CDR3 totals 15 residues. In germline, CDR1 is MNHEY, CDR2 SMNVEV (reference sequence). CDR3 amino acids: CASSFGRGGNSPLHF. CDR3 nucleotides: TGTGCCAGCAGTTTCGGCAGGGGAGGGAATTCACCCCTCCACTTT.

The V gene is TRBV6-2 or TRBV6-3, the J gene TRBJ2-4; D tentatively fits TRBD1 or TRBD2 (5 bases each). This CDR3 comprises 18 residues. Germline V lookup: CDR1 MNHEY, CDR2 SVGEGT. Trimming left V 4 bases short and J 3 bases short, with 22 bases between. The CDR3 spells CASSSLLGRRNLKNIQYF. The CDR3 DNA reads TGTGCCAGCAGTTCCCTCCTGGGGCGGAGGAACCTCAAAAACATTCAGTACTTC.

This clonotype was picked up many times. This chain links TRBV16 with TRBJ2-2; D unclear. Germline-derived CDR1 and CDR2 are KGHSY and FQNENV. V was shortened by 4 bases and J by 4 bases, with 10 bases between the two germline ends. This CDR3 region has 14 residues. The CDR3 region has the DNA TGTGCCAGCAGCCTTTCCCCGAGCACCGGGGAGCTGTTTTTT. Its protein product is CASSLSPSTGELFF.

Worth noting for this clonotype: A much larger clone differs from this one at a single base, so this may be a read error. V is TRBV7-2 and J is TRBJ2-2; weak D call: TRBD1 (6 bases). CDR3 length: 14 amino acids. The germline V gene encodes CDR1 SGHTA and CDR2 FQGNSA. Here the CDR3 reads CASSILTGTEELFF. Here the CDR3 DNA reads TGTGCCAGCAGCATTTTGACAGGCACCGAGGAGCTGTTTTTT.

This clonotype was recorded many times. The chain combines TRBV28 with TRBJ1-1; a weak D match, TRBD1 (5 bases). Germline V gene data show CDR1 as MDHEN and CDR2 as SYDVKM. CDR3 length: 18 residues. Trimming shortened V by 3 bases and J by 1 base, and 21 bases separated the two germline ends. This CDR3 is CASSFGLDSPGPNTEAFF. DNA for the CDR3: TGTGCCAGCAGTTTTGGATTAGATAGTCCGGGACCGAACACTGAAGCTTTCTTT.

The sample holds many counts of this clonotype. J is TRBJ1-5 and V is TRBV5-8, with TRBD1 matching over 9 bases. This CDR3 contains 15 residues. With V trimmed by 4 bases and J by 3 bases, 5 bases remained unmatched. Germline CDR1 is SGHTS and CDR2 is YDEGEE. The CDR3 DNA follows: TGTGCCAGCAGCGCCGGGACAGGGATCAATCAGCCCCAGCATTTT. Translation gives CASSAGTGINQPQHF.

This clonotype was seen ten or more times. The chain joins TRBV4-3 to TRBJ2-2; unclear D gene. Germline V gene sequence: CDR1 LGHNA, CDR2 YSLEER. This CDR3 spans 12 amino acids. V gave up 5 bases and J gave up 7 bases, with 8 bases separating them. CDR3 in DNA: TGCGCCAGCAGCATCCAGATCGGGGAGCTGTTTTTT. This encodes CASSIQIGELFF.

This clonotype came up many times. This chain joins TRBV4-1 and TRBJ1-1, with D uncertain. CDR1 is MGHRA, CDR2 YSYEKL, per germline. The CDR3 is made up of 13 amino acids. V lost 3 bases and J 1 base, leaving 6 bases between the germline ends. The CDR3 DNA reads TGCGCCAGCAGCCAGGGATGGAACACTGAAGCTTTCTTT. Translated: CASSQGWNTEAFF.

This clonotype showed up just a few times. The chain joins TRBV2 to TRBJ2-7, with 8 bases matching TRBD1. This CDR3 is built from 15 residues. From germline, CDR1 is SNHLY and CDR2 FYNNEI. J gave up 0 bases and V 5 bases, and 6 bases lay outside the gene matches. The CDR3 loop is CASSTDRESSYEQYF. In DNA, the CDR3 is TGTGCCAGCAGTACGGACAGGGAGAGCTCCTACGAGCAGTACTTC.

This clonotype was picked up many times. V and J are TRBV5-1 and TRBJ2-4, with D hard to call. V was trimmed by 1 base and J by 0 bases, leaving 5 bases between them. The CDR3 is 14 amino acids. Germline V gives CDR1 SGHRS, CDR2 YFSETQ. The DNA for the CDR3 is TGCGCCAGCAGCTTGACGCTAGCCAAAAACATTCAGTACTTC. Protein product: CASSLTLAKNIQYF.

This clonotype was seen at least ten times. The chain employs TRBV7-2 and TRBJ1-4; D unclear. V lost 3 bases and J lost 5, with 4 bases in between. Per the germline V gene, CDR1 is SGHTA and CDR2 is FQGNSA. The CDR3 is made up of 12 amino acids. CDR3 sequence reads: CASSFGNEKLFF. The CDR3 DNA follows: TGTGCCAGCAGCTTCGGCAATGAAAAACTGTTTTTT.

This clonotype was observed many times. This rearrangement joins TRBV4-3 to TRBJ2-1; no definite D call. CDR1 and CDR2 (germline): LGHNA, YSLEER. The CDR3 is 14 amino acids. The V gene lost 0 bases and the J gene lost 4 bases, with 7 bases spanning the gap. The DNA for the CDR3 is TGCGCCAGCAGCCAAGATGCGGCTTACAATGAGCAGTTCTTC. Encoded protein: CASSQDAAYNEQFF.

The V call is TRBV12-3 or TRBV12-4, the J call TRBJ1-1; 11 bases agree with TRBD1. V trimming: 5 bases; J trimming: 4 bases; junction bases outside the gene matches: 18. The CDR3 loop spans 19 amino acids. CDR3 nucleotides: TGTGCCAGCAGTCCACGGACTTGGCTTGGGGGGACAGGGGGCACTGAAGCTTTCTTT. This translates into CASSPRTWLGGTGGTEAFF.

This clonotype was detected many times. The V call is TRBV12-3 or TRBV12-4, the J call TRBJ1-2; a possible D gene is TRBD1 (6 bases). This CDR3 region has 16 residues. Trimming removed 5 bases at V and 1 base at J, with 17 bases between. CDR3 nucleotides: TGTGCCAGCAGTCTTAACGGAGGACAGAGTAACTATGGCTACACCTTC. The encoded protein is CASSLNGGQSNYGYTF.

The chain has TRBV12-3 or TRBV12-4 and TRBJ2-1; 10 bases are a match to TRBD2. V trimming: 4 bases; J trimming: 4 bases; junction bases outside the gene matches: 10. CDR3 length: 17 residues. The CDR3, as DNA: TGTGCCAGCAGTTCCTCACAACCGGGACTAGCGTACAATGAGCAGTTCTTC. Translating it yields CASSSSQPGLAYNEQFF.